Below, 9 T cell receptor beta chains from the same sample are listed, as sequenced in a study of tumor-infiltrating lymphocytes in primary liver carcinoma. cDNA specific to TCR beta was made from around 450 ng of total RNA, with a constant-region primer employed for priming. Libraries for TCR beta were built through three nested multiplex PCR rounds, which together made up a slightly modified ARM-PCR procedure. PCR rounds one and two used TRBV1-TRBV30 forward primers with a C-beta reverse primer for around 10 cycles each. MiXCR, applied by TCRdb to the multiplex PCR reads, yields one record per CDR3 protein. The sample contains roughly 70,000 distinct CDR3 sequences, around 69% of which appear only once. Unsorted bulk tissue, roughly 20-34 mg of it, served as the source for co-extraction of RNA and DNA. Sequenced input: liver tumor tissue from sampling region 4. This sample's subset: tumor region T4, right-lateral pole. The receptors shown here come from a middle-aged man with primary liver carcinoma and hepatitis B virus infection.

Concerning this clonotype itself: The CDR3 does not close with the conserved phenylalanine or tryptophan, likely indicating a read error. The chain is built from TRBV28 and TRBJ1-1; 8 nucleotides align to TRBD1. There are 15 residues in the CDR3. V was clipped by 2 bases and J by 3 bases; unmatched bases: 5. CDR1 MDHEN and CDR2 SYDVKM come from the germline V gene. CDR3 residues: CASSLGGQGDTEAFY. The CDR3 DNA reads as TGTGCCAGCAGTTTAGGTGGACAGGGAGACACTGAAGCTTTCTAT.

This clonotype has just a few counts. At one end the junction does not follow the germline gene, possibly because of a read error. The V and J genes are TRBV12-3 or TRBV12-4 and TRBJ1-6; TRBD1 matches 9 bases. The CDR3 has 16 residues. CDR3 nucleotides: TGCGCCAGCAGTTTAGCTCCGGGACAGGGAGGTTCACCCCTCCACTTT. As protein: CASSLAPGQGGSPLHF.

With respect to this clonotype: The CDR3 does not close with the conserved phenylalanine or tryptophan, likely indicating a read error. V is TRBV11-1 and J is TRBJ1-2; a weak D match, TRBD1 (5 bases). Trimming cost V 5 bases and J 3 bases, with 16 bases left between them. Germline V CDR1 and CDR2: SGHAT, FQDESV (reference sequence). The CDR3 contains 15 residues. The CDR3 spells CASSISQGNDYGYTY. As DNA, the CDR3 is TGTGCCAGCAGCATATCTCAGGGCAACGACTATGGCTACACCTAC.

The J gene is TRBJ1-1, the V gene TRBV28; D gene unclear. The CDR3 has 15 residues. Germline V CDR1 and CDR2: MDHEN, SYDVKM. The germline V and J ends were trimmed by 7 bases and 1 base, with 16 bases remaining between them. CDR3 bases: TGTGCCAGCATCATTGGACGGCTTCGGAACACTGAAGCTTTCTTT. It specifies CASIIGRLRNTEAFF.

This clonotype was counted a few times. The chain has TRBV5-6 and TRBJ1-2; 7 nucleotides align to TRBD1. The CDR3 runs to 12 residues. V lost 4 bases and J lost 8; bases outside the gene matches: 5. Per the germline V gene, CDR1 is SGHDT and CDR2 is YYEEEE. This chain's CDR3 is CASSPTGQGYTF. The CDR3 bases are TGTGCCAGCAGCCCGACAGGGCAAGGCTACACCTTC. The full variable domain, its missing parts supplied by reference TRBV5-6 and TRBJ1-2, is DAGVTQSPTHLIKTRGQQVTLRCSPKSGHDTVSWYQQALGQGPQFIFQYYEEEERQRGNFPDRFSGHQFPNYSSELNVNALLLGDSALYLCASSPTGQGYTFGSGTRLTVV.

Comment on this clonotype: The junction departs from germline at one end; a sequencing error may be responsible. This sequence joins TRBV11-3 and TRBJ2-1; D is unclear. The J call may not be correct, given that the DNA end is closer to TRBJ2-7. Per the germline V gene, CDR1 is SGHNT and CDR2 is YENEEA. This CDR3 comprises 14 residues. CDR3 region: CVSSLGVSNNEQYF. CDR3 nucleotides: TGTGTCAGCAGCTTAGGCGTCTCGAACAATGAGCAGTACTTC.

About this clonotype itself: At one boundary the junction diverges from the germline segment, which might be a read error. This sequence joins TRBV6-5 and TRBJ2-3; no definite D call. The CDR3 covers 14 residues. Germline-derived CDR1 and CDR2 are MNHEY and SVGAGI. CDR3 nucleotides: TGTGCCAGCAGATGTGACTTTAGCACAGATACTCAGTATTTT. It specifies CASRCDFSTDTQYF.

With regard to this clonotype: Germline and junction disagree at one end, which may indicate a read error. For the CDR3, the DNA is TGTGCCAGCAGTCCTTGGACGACAGGGGTGTTGAAAGACTATCAGTCCCAGCACTTT. It translates to CASSPWTTGVLKDYQSQHF. V usage is TRBV6-2 or TRBV6-3 and J usage is TRBJ1-5, with 8 bases that match TRBD1. The CDR3 loop spans 19 amino acids. Germline V gene sequence: CDR1 MNHEY, CDR2 SVGEGT.

To note about this clonotype: In this CDR3 the conserved last residue, phenylalanine or tryptophan, is missing, so a read error is likely. It is unclear where the CDR3 begins or ends on the DNA, so no DNA is shown, and the CDR3 is as TCRdb lists it. The chain combines TRBV6-5 with TRBJ2-2. Germline loops: CDR1 MNHEY, CDR2 SVGAGI. The CDR3 spans 15 residues, counting both ends. Here the CDR3 reads CASSPPSSYTGELSS.